This is a list of T cell receptor beta chains from one sample in a study of human versus mouse CDR3 diversity and MHC coevolution. The table came from immunoSEQ multiplex PCR; TCRdb's copy has only in-frame clones and leaves some out. The table records 55,000 to 65,000 clones, 94% of them present only once. Sequenced input: naive CD4+ T cells from blood. These receptors were taken from a person aged 60 to 70 in good health. Both conserved end residues are part of each CDR3. D genes are given only for firm matches. Size values are once, few and many counts, or a class for expanded clones, and some rows have none.

d_gene: TRBD1
v_gene: TRBV27
abundance: -
j_gene: TRBJ1-1
CDR3aa: CASSSPGQAVGTEAFF
CDR3nt: TGTGCCAGCAGTTCTCCGGGACAGGCGGTTGGCACTGAAGCTTTCTTT

d_gene: TRBD2
v_gene: TRBV9
abundance: -
j_gene: TRBJ2-7
CDR3aa: CASSVGTSGYEQYF
CDR3nt: TGTGCCAGCAGCGTTGGGACTAGCGGCTACGAGCAGTACTTC

d_gene: TRBD2
v_gene: TRBV5-5
abundance: -
j_gene: TRBJ2-5
CDR3aa: CASSDTLAALGETQYF
CDR3nt: TGTGCCAGCAGCGATACTCTAGCGGCTCTAGGGGAGACCCAGTACTTC

d_gene: TRBD2
v_gene: TRBV6-1
abundance: -
j_gene: TRBJ2-7
CDR3aa: CASSEGGGTSAPKRYEQYF
CDR3nt: TGTGCCAGCAGTGAAGGAGGGGGGACTAGCGCTCCCAAACGCTACGAGCAGTACTTC

d_gene: -
v_gene: TRBV18
abundance: -
j_gene: TRBJ1-4
CDR3aa: CASSPGQRNEKLFF
CDR3nt: TGTGCCAGCTCACCCGGACAGCGTAATGAAAAACTGTTTTTT

d_gene: TRBD2
v_gene: TRBV5-1
abundance: -
j_gene: TRBJ2-3
CDR3aa: CASSLGGGSTDTQYF
CDR3nt: TGCGCCAGCAGCTTGGGCGGGGGAAGCACAGATACGCAGTATTTT

d_gene: TRBD1
v_gene: TRBV18
abundance: -
j_gene: TRBJ2-7
CDR3aa: CASSTQSTGTEQYF
CDR3nt: TGTGCCAGCTCAACTCAATCGACAGGGACCGAGCAGTACTTC

d_gene: TRBD1
v_gene: TRBV6-5
abundance: -
j_gene: TRBJ2-7
CDR3aa: CASSGRDRGSYEQYF
CDR3nt: TGTGCCAGCAGTGGAAGGGACAGGGGCTCCTACGAGCAGTACTTC

d_gene: TRBD2
v_gene: TRBV6-5
abundance: -
j_gene: TRBJ2-7
CDR3aa: CASSLAGASDEQYF
CDR3nt: TGTGCCAGCAGTCTAGCGGGAGCCTCCGACGAGCAGTACTTC

d_gene: -
v_gene: TRBV9
abundance: -
j_gene: TRBJ2-5
CDR3aa: CASSVDGHPSQETQYF
CDR3nt: TGTGCCAGCAGCGTAGACGGACACCCCTCCCAAGAGACCCAGTACTTC

d_gene: TRBD1
v_gene: TRBV10-1
abundance: -
j_gene: TRBJ2-1
CDR3aa: CASSLDRVSNEQFF
CDR3nt: TGCGCCAGCAGTCTCGACAGGGTCTCCAATGAGCAGTTCTTC

d_gene: TRBD1
v_gene: TRBV27
abundance: -
j_gene: TRBJ2-2
CDR3aa: CASSLQGADTGELFF
CDR3nt: TGTGCCAGCAGTCTACAGGGGGCCGACACCGGGGAGCTGTTTTTT

d_gene: TRBD1
v_gene: TRBV11-2
abundance: -
j_gene: TRBJ1-1
CDR3aa: CASSLGDRVGTEAFF
CDR3nt: TGTGCCAGCAGCTTAGGGGACAGGGTTGGGACTGAAGCTTTCTTT

d_gene: -
v_gene: TRBV6-1
abundance: -
j_gene: TRBJ2-1
CDR3aa: CASSGHNRGYNEQFF
CDR3nt: TGTGCCAGCAGTGGTCACAACCGGGGCTACAATGAGCAGTTCTTC

d_gene: -
v_gene: TRBV11-2
abundance: -
j_gene: TRBJ1-1
CDR3aa: CASSLSPVMNTEAFF
CDR3nt: TGTGCCAGCAGCCTTAGCCCCGTGATGAACACTGAAGCTTTCTTT

d_gene: TRBD2
v_gene: TRBV11-3
abundance: -
j_gene: TRBJ2-5
CDR3aa: CASSLGSGRAETQYF
CDR3nt: TGTGCCAGCAGCTTAGGTAGCGGGAGGGCGGAGACCCAGTACTTC

d_gene: TRBD1
v_gene: TRBV2
abundance: -
j_gene: TRBJ1-4
CDR3aa: CASSTTGANEKLFF
CDR3nt: TGTGCCAGCAGTACGACAGGGGCTAATGAAAAACTGTTTTTT

d_gene: TRBD2
v_gene: TRBV7-3
abundance: -
j_gene: TRBJ2-1
CDR3aa: CASSLGLAGGFNEQFF
CDR3nt: TGTGCCAGCAGCCTCGGACTAGCGGGAGGGTTTAATGAGCAGTTCTTC

d_gene: -
v_gene: TRBV9
abundance: -
j_gene: TRBJ2-1
CDR3aa: CASSVYGISYNEQFF
CDR3nt: TGTGCCAGCAGCGTATACGGGATATCCTACAATGAGCAGTTCTTC

d_gene: -
v_gene: TRBV7-8
abundance: once
j_gene: TRBJ2-1
CDR3aa: CASSLRRKAGNEQFF
CDR3nt: TGTGCCAGCAGCTTACGGAGGAAAGCGGGCAATGAGCAGTTCTTC

d_gene: TRBD1
v_gene: TRBV5-1
abundance: -
j_gene: TRBJ2-1
CDR3aa: CASSLGQGRYEQFF
CDR3nt: TGCGCCAGCAGCCTAGGACAGGGGCGGTATGAGCAGTTCTTC

d_gene: TRBD2
v_gene: TRBV9
abundance: -
j_gene: TRBJ2-7
CDR3aa: CASSVGMGLAGLSYEQYF
CDR3nt: TGTGCCAGCAGCGTAGGGATGGGACTAGCGGGCCTCTCCTACGAGCAGTACTTC

d_gene: -
v_gene: TRBV5-1
abundance: -
j_gene: TRBJ1-3
CDR3aa: CASSPGSSQRNTIYF
CDR3nt: TGCGCCAGCAGCCCCGGGTCAAGCCAACGAAACACCATATATTTT

d_gene: -
v_gene: TRBV6-1
abundance: few
j_gene: TRBJ2-7
CDR3aa: CASLGQRKFYEQYF
CDR3nt: TGTGCCAGCTTAGGACAGAGGAAATTCTACGAGCAGTACTTC

d_gene: -
v_gene: TRBV18
abundance: -
j_gene: TRBJ1-6
CDR3aa: CASSPSIENNSPLHF
CDR3nt: TGTGCCAGCTCACCTTCGATAGAGAATAATTCACCCCTCCACTTT

d_gene: -
v_gene: TRBV19
abundance: few
j_gene: TRBJ1-2
CDR3aa: CASRRTEGGYTF
CDR3nt: TGTGCCAGTAGGCGGACAGAGGGTGGCTACACCTTC

d_gene: -
v_gene: TRBV21-1
abundance: -
j_gene: TRBJ2-6
CDR3aa: CASSTRQGRSSGANVLTF
CDR3nt: TGTGCCAGCAGCACAAGACAGGGGAGGAGCTCTGGGGCCAACGTCCTGACTTTC

d_gene: TRBD1
v_gene: TRBV7-3
abundance: -
j_gene: TRBJ2-1
CDR3aa: CASSLNRGPYNEQFF
CDR3nt: TGTGCCAGCAGCTTGAACAGGGGCCCCTACAATGAGCAGTTCTTC

d_gene: TRBD1
v_gene: TRBV6-5
abundance: once
j_gene: TRBJ1-5
CDR3aa: CASRNRQGSQPQHF
CDR3nt: TGTGCCAGCAGAAATCGACAGGGGAGTCAGCCCCAGCATTTT

d_gene: TRBD1
v_gene: TRBV5-1
abundance: -
j_gene: TRBJ2-5
CDR3aa: CASSLTPGGETQYF
CDR3nt: TGCGCCAGCAGCCTCACCCCAGGGGGCGAGACCCAGTACTTC

d_gene: TRBD1
v_gene: TRBV2
abundance: -
j_gene: TRBJ1-5
CDR3aa: CASRGTGAGQPQHF
CDR3nt: TGCGCCAGCAGGGGGACAGGGGCTGGACAGCCCCAGCATTTT

d_gene: TRBD1
v_gene: TRBV4-1
abundance: -
j_gene: TRBJ1-2
CDR3aa: CASSPRQGADYGYTF
CDR3nt: TGCGCCAGCAGCCCCCGACAGGGAGCCGACTATGGCTACACCTTC

d_gene: -
v_gene: TRBV23-1
abundance: -
j_gene: TRBJ2-7
CDR3aa: CASSQLKRDITVSGYEQYF
CDR3nt: TGCGCCAGCAGTCAATTAAAACGGGACATCACAGTTTCGGGCTACGAGCAGTACTTC

d_gene: -
v_gene: TRBV5-6
abundance: -
j_gene: TRBJ1-4
CDR3aa: CASSSWGGALGEKLFF
CDR3nt: TGTGCCAGCAGCTCCTGGGGGGGGGCGCTCGGGGAAAAACTGTTTTTT

d_gene: -
v_gene: TRBV6-5
abundance: -
j_gene: TRBJ1-6
CDR3aa: CATRLSSYNSPLHF
CDR3nt: TGTGCCACCAGACTTTCCTCCTATAATTCACCCCTCCACTTT

d_gene: TRBD2
v_gene: TRBV10-1
abundance: -
j_gene: TRBJ2-5
CDR3aa: CASRSGLEETQYF
CDR3nt: TGCGCCAGCAGATCGGGACTAGAGGAGACCCAGTACTTC

d_gene: TRBD1
v_gene: TRBV19
abundance: once
j_gene: TRBJ1-5
CDR3aa: CASNSGTGNQPQHF
CDR3nt: TGTGCCAGTAACTCCGGGACAGGGAATCAGCCCCAGCATTTT

d_gene: -
v_gene: TRBV2
abundance: -
j_gene: TRBJ2-7
CDR3aa: CASSLGSPYEQYF
CDR3nt: TGTGCCAGCAGTCTAGGCAGTCCCTACGAGCAGTACTTC

d_gene: -
v_gene: TRBV30
abundance: -
j_gene: TRBJ1-6
CDR3aa: CAWSVGEAPLHF
CDR3nt: TGTGCCTGGAGTGTAGGCGAGGCACCCCTCCACTTT

d_gene: -
v_gene: TRBV18
abundance: -
j_gene: TRBJ2-5
CDR3aa: CASSLQQGNKETQYF
CDR3nt: TGTGCCAGCTCACTTCAACAGGGAAATAAAGAGACCCAGTACTTC

d_gene: TRBD2
v_gene: TRBV5-4
abundance: -
j_gene: TRBJ2-7
CDR3aa: CASSPGLAGISYEQYF
CDR3nt: TGTGCCAGCAGCCCTGGACTAGCGGGGATCTCCTACGAGCAGTACTTC

d_gene: TRBD1
v_gene: TRBV11-1
abundance: -
j_gene: TRBJ2-7
CDR3aa: CASSLGRTGRHEQYF
CDR3nt: TGTGCCAGCAGCTTAGGTAGGACAGGACGACACGAGCAGTACTTC

d_gene: TRBD2
v_gene: TRBV11-2
abundance: -
j_gene: TRBJ2-1
CDR3aa: CASSVSGIYNEQFF
CDR3nt: TGTGCCAGCAGCGTAAGCGGGATCTACAATGAGCAGTTCTTC

d_gene: -
v_gene: TRBV30
abundance: -
j_gene: TRBJ2-6
CDR3aa: CAWSGAGIPSGANVLTF
CDR3nt: TGTGCCTGGAGTGGGGCAGGGATCCCCTCTGGGGCCAACGTCCTGACTTTC

d_gene: TRBD2
v_gene: TRBV6-6
abundance: -
j_gene: TRBJ2-7
CDR3aa: CASSGLAEGTYEQYF
CDR3nt: TGTGCCAGCAGTGGACTAGCGGAGGGTACCTACGAGCAGTACTTC

d_gene: -
v_gene: TRBV28
abundance: -
j_gene: TRBJ2-3
CDR3aa: CASSFGGGDTDTQYF
CDR3nt: TGTGCCAGCAGTTTCGGTGGCGGGGACACAGATACGCAGTATTTT

d_gene: -
v_gene: TRBV5-4
abundance: -
j_gene: TRBJ2-1
CDR3aa: CASSTDKPSYNEQFF
CDR3nt: TGTGCCAGCAGCACCGACAAGCCCTCCTACAATGAGCAGTTCTTC

d_gene: TRBD1
v_gene: TRBV19
abundance: -
j_gene: TRBJ1-1
CDR3aa: CASSIWDSLNTEAFF
CDR3nt: TGTGCCAGTAGTATATGGGACAGCTTGAACACTGAAGCTTTCTTT

d_gene: -
v_gene: TRBV9
abundance: -
j_gene: TRBJ1-2
CDR3aa: CASSPGGGNYGYTF
CDR3nt: TGTGCCAGCAGTCCTGGGGGCGGTAACTATGGCTACACCTTC

d_gene: TRBD2
v_gene: TRBV5-1
abundance: -
j_gene: TRBJ2-1
CDR3aa: CASRGLAGDSYNEQFF
CDR3nt: TGCGCCAGCAGGGGACTAGCGGGAGACTCCTACAATGAGCAGTTCTTC

d_gene: -
v_gene: TRBV6-1
abundance: -
j_gene: TRBJ1-4
CDR3aa: CASSEVDRGADEKLFF
CDR3nt: TGTGCCAGCAGTGAAGTTGATCGGGGGGCCGATGAAAAACTGTTTTTT

d_gene: TRBD1
v_gene: TRBV9
abundance: -
j_gene: TRBJ2-5
CDR3aa: CASSTRQGQETQYF
CDR3nt: TGTGCCAGCAGCACACGACAGGGGCAAGAGACCCAGTACTTC

d_gene: -
v_gene: TRBV2
abundance: -
j_gene: TRBJ2-7
CDR3aa: CASNLNPSTGLEQYF
CDR3nt: TGTGCCAGCAATCTTAATCCCTCCACAGGGCTGGAGCAGTACTTC

d_gene: -
v_gene: TRBV5-6
abundance: -
j_gene: TRBJ2-3
CDR3aa: CASSLGVFGDTQYF
CDR3nt: TGTGCCAGCAGCTTGGGCGTGTTTGGAGATACGCAGTATTTT

d_gene: TRBD1
v_gene: TRBV5-1
abundance: -
j_gene: TRBJ2-1
CDR3aa: CASSLVQGLYNEQFF
CDR3nt: TGCGCCAGCAGCTTGGTACAGGGGCTGTACAATGAGCAGTTCTTC

d_gene: -
v_gene: TRBV29-1
abundance: -
j_gene: TRBJ2-1
CDR3aa: CSTDPSSYNEQFF
CDR3nt: TGCAGCACCGATCCGAGCTCCTACAATGAGCAGTTCTTC

d_gene: -
v_gene: TRBV19
abundance: -
j_gene: TRBJ2-5
CDR3aa: CASSSFMTSQETQYF
CDR3nt: TGTGCCAGTAGTAGCTTCATGACAAGTCAAGAGACCCAGTACTTC

d_gene: TRBD2
v_gene: TRBV5-8
abundance: -
j_gene: TRBJ2-3
CDR3aa: CASSLGLAGESDTQYF
CDR3nt: TGTGCCAGCAGCTTGGGGTTAGCGGGAGAATCAGATACGCAGTATTTT